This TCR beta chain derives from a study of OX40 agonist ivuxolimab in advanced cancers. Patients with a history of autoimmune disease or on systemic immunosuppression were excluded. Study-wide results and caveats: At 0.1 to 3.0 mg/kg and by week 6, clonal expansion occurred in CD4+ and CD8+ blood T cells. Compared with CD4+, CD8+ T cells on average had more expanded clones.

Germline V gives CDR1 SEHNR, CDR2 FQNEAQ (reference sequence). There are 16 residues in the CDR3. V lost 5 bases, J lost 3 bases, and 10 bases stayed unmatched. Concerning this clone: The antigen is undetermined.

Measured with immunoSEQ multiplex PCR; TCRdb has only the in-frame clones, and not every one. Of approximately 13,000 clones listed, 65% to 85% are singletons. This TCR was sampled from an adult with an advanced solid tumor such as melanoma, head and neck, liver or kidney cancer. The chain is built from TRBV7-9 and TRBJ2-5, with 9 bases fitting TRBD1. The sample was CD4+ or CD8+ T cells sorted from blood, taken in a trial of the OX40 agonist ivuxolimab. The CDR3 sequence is CASSTRTGELEETQYF. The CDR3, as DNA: TGTGCCAGCAGCACCCGGACAGGGGAATTAGAAGAGACCCAGTACTTC.